The clone carrying this T cell receptor beta chain was recorded a few times. With a J-beta primer mix and a sample-barcoded 5' primer, a second PCR ran 7 to 11 cycles. TCRdb passed the 5' RACE reads through MiXCR, listing each CDR3 protein once. The sample consists of fewer than 800,000 distinct CDR3 sequences, just under 25% of them appearing once. These data are taken from a study of blood T cells in healthy people across ages. For every donor, a draw yielded around 9.4 milliliters of peripheral blood. Germline values: CDR1 LNHDA, CDR2 SQIVND (reference sequence). The CDR3 has 15 amino acids. Trimming removed 2 bases at V and 0 bases at J, with 11 bases between. This same sample was also part of a study on T cells of mothers and their children.

This receptor was obtained from a boy aged 5-17 years in good health. The specimen sequenced was blood. The rearrangement uses TRBV19 and TRBJ2-7; D is unclear. CDR3: CASSISGVASYEQYF. The CDR3 DNA reads TGTGCCAGTAGTATATCTGGGGTCGCCTCCTACGAGCAGTACTTC. Using reference TRBV19 and TRBJ2-7 for the parts outside the CDR3, the full variable domain is DGGITQSPKYLFRKEGQNVTLSCEQNLNHDAMYWYRQDPGQGLRLIYYSQIVNDFQKGDIAEGYSVSREKKESFPLTVTSAQKNPTAFYLCASSISGVASYEQYFGPGTRLTVT.